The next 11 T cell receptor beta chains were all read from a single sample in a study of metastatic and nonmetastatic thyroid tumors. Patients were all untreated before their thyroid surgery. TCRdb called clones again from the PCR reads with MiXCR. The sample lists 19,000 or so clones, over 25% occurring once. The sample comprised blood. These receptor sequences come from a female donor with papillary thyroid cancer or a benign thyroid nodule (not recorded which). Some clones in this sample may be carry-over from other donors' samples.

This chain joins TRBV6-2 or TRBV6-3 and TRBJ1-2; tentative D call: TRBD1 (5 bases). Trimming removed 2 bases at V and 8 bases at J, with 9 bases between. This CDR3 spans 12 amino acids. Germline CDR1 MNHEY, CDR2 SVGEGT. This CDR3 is CASSYGGEGYTF. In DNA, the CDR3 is TGTGCCAGCAGTTACGGGGGAGAGGGCTACACCTTC.

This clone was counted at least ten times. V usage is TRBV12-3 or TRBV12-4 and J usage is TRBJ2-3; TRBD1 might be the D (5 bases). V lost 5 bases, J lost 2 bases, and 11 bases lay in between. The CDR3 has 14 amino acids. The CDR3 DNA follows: TGTGCCAGCAGTCATGGGGCCGACACAGATACGCAGTATTTT. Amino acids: CASSHGADTDTQYF.

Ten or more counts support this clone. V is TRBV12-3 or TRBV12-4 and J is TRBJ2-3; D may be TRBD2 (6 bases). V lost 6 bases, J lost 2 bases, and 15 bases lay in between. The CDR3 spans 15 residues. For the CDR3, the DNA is TGTGCCAGCAGCCCGCCCGGGAGCGTCACAGATACGCAGTATTTT. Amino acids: CASSPPGSVTDTQYF.

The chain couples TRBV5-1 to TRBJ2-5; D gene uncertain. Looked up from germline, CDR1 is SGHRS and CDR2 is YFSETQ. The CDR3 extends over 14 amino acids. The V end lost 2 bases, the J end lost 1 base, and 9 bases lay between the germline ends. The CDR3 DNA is TGCGCCAGCAGCTTTGTCGGCACCCAAGAGACCCAGTACTTC. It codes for CASSFVGTQETQYF.

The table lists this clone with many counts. CDR3 sequence (DNA): TGTGCCAGCAGCTTAGAGGCTTTCGGGGACACCGGGGAGCTGTTTTTT. The encoded protein is CASSLEAFGDTGELFF. The chain joins TRBV11-2 to TRBJ2-2, with D perhaps TRBD2 (5 bases). The V end was cut by 0 bases, the J end by 3 bases, with 11 bases between. The germline V gene has CDR1 SGHAT and CDR2 FQNNGV. The CDR3 contains 16 residues.

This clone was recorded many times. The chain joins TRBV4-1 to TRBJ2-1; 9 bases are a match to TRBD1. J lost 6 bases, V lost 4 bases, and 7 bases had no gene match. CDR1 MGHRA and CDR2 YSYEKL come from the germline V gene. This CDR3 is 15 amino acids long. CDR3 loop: CASSRPGQGLNEQFF. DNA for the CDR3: TGCGCCAGCAGCCGCCCGGGACAGGGCCTCAATGAGCAGTTCTTC.

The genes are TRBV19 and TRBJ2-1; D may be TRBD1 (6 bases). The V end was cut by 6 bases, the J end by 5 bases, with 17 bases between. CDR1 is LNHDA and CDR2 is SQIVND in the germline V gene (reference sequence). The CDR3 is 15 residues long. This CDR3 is CASSNYRTADNEQFF. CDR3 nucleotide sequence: TGTGCCAGTAGCAACTACAGGACAGCGGACAATGAGCAGTTCTTC.

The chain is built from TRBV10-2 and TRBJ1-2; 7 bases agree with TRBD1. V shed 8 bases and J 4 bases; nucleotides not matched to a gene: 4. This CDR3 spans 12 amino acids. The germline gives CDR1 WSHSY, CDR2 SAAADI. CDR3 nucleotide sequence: TGCGCCAGCCAGCGGGACAGCTATGGCTACACCTTC. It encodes CASQRDSYGYTF.

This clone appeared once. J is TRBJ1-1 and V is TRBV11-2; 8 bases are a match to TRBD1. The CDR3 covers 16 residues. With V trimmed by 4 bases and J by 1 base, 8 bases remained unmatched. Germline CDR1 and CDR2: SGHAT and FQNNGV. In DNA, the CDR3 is TGTGCCAGCAGCTCGTCCCGGGACAGGACGAACACTGAAGCTTTCTTT. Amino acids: CASSSSRDRTNTEAFF. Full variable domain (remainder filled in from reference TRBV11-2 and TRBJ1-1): EAGVAQSPRYKIIEKRQSVAFWCNPISGHATLYWYQQILGQGPKLLIQFQNNGVVDDSQLPKDRFSAERLKGVDSTLKIQPAKLEDSAVYLCASSSSRDRTNTEAFFGQGTRLTVV.

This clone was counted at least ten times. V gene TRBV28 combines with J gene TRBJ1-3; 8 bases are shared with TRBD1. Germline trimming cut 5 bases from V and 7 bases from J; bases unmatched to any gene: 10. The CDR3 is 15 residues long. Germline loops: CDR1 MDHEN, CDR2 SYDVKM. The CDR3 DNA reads TGTGCCAGCAGTCCTGGGACAGGAACCCTTAACACCATATATTTT. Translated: CASSPGTGTLNTIYF. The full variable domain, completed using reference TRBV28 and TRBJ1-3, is DVKVTQSSRYLVKRTGEKVFLECVQDMDHENMFWYRQDPGLGLRLIYFSYDVKMKEKGDIPEGYSVSREKKERFSLILESASTNQTSMYLCASSPGTGTLNTIYFGEGSWLTVV.

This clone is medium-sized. Written as DNA, the CDR3 is TGTGCCAGCAGCGTAGGGGCAGATAACAATCAGCCCCAGCATTTT. This translates into CASSVGADNNQPQHF. The chain couples TRBV9 to TRBJ1-5; D is ambiguous. Trimming shortened V by 0 bases and J by 3 bases, and 10 bases separated the two germline ends. Germline loops: CDR1 SGDLS, CDR2 YYNGEE. CDR3 length: 15 amino acids.